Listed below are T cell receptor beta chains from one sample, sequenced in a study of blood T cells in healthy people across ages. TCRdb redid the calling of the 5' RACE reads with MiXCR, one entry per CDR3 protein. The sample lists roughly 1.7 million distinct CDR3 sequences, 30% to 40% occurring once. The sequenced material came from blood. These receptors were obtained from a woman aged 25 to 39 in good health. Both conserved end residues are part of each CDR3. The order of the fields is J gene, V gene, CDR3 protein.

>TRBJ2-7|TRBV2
CASSVGRAAYEQYF
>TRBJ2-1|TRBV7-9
CASSLLAVRLNNEQFF
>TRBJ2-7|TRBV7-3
CASSLNWPPLAVVKRYEQYF
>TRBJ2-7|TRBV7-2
CASGTSGSLYEQYF
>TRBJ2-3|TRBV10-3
CAISYSSDTQYF
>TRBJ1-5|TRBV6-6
CASSYDGANQPQHF
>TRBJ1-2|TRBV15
CATSRDVGGTANYGYTF
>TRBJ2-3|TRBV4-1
CASSQAGRLSGDTQYF
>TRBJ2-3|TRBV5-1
CASNSGLRDTQYF
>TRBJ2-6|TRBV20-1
CSARDFAGANVLTF
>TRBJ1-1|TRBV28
CASSTNRGRWDTEAFF
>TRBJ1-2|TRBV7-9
CASSLGTGDDGYTF
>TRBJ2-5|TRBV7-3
CASSLLSQYF
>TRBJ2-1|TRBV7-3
CASSVTSGQSSYNEQFF
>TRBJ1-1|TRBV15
CATLTGENTEAFF
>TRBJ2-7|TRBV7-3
CASSLVAGGFYEQYF
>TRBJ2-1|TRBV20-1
CSARDVRLATYEQFF
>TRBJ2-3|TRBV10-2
CASRLRRGSTDTQYF
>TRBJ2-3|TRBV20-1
CSASRLAGDTDTQYF
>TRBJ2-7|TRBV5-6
CASSGGLDYEQYF
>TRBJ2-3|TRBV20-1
CSASFSGGAGSDTQYF
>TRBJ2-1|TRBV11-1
CASSSPGGASSYNEQFF